The entry below gives a single T cell receptor beta chain sequence along with its context. Germline lookup yields CDR1 SNHLY and CDR2 FYNNEI. Trimming took off 3 bases at V and 1 base at J, with 10 bases between the two ends. The CDR3 has 15 amino acids. These data are taken from a study of blood T cell repertoires in COVID-19. The repertoire was sequenced with immunoSEQ multiplex PCR; TCRdb's copy has only in-frame clones and lacks some. The sample lists about 68,000 clones, roughly 84% occurring once. V is TRBV2 and J is TRBJ2-1, with D tentatively TRBD1 (5 bases). This TCR came from a middle-aged man with active COVID-19. The sample comprised peripheral blood. CDR3 sequence (DNA): TGTGCCAGCAGTGACCAGGGAACGTCCTACAATGAGCAGTTCTTC. This codes for CASSDQGTSYNEQFF.